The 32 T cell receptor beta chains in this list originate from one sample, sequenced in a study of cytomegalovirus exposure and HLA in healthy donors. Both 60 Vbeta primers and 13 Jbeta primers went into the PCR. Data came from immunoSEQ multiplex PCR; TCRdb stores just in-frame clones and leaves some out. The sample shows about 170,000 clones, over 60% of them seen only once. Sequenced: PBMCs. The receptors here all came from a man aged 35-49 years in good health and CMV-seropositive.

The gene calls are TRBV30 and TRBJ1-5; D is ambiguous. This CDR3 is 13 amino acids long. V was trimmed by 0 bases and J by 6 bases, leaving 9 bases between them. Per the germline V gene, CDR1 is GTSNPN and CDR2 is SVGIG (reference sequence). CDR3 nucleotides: TGTGCCTGGAGTGTACTGAGGAGTCAGCCCCAGCATTTT. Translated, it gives CAWSVLRSQPQHF.

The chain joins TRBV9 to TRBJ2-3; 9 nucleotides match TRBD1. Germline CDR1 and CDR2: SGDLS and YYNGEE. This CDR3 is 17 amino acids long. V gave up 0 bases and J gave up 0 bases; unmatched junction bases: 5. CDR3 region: CASSVVGTGWSTDTQYF. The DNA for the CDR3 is TGTGCCAGCAGCGTAGTTGGGACAGGGTGGAGCACAGATACGCAGTATTTT.

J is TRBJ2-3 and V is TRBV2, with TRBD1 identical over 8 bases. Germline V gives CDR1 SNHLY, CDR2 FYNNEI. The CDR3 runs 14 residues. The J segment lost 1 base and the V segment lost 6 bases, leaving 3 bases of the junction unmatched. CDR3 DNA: TGTGCCAGCAGAGTGACAGGGGGCACAGATACGCAGTATTTT. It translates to CASRVTGGTDTQYF. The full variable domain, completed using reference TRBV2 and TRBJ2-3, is EPEVTQTPSHQVTQMGQEVILRCVPISNHLYFYWYRQILGQKVEFLVSFYNNEISEKSEIFDDQFSVERPDGSNFTLKIRSTKLEDSAMYFCASRVTGGTDTQYFGPGTRLTVL.

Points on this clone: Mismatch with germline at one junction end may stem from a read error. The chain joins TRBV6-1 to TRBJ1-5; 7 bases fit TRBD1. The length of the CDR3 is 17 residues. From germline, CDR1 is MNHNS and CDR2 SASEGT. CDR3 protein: CASSEAAGGYSNQPQRF. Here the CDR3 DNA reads TGTGCCAGCAGTGAAGCTGCAGGGGGGTATAGCAATCAGCCCCAGCGTTTT.

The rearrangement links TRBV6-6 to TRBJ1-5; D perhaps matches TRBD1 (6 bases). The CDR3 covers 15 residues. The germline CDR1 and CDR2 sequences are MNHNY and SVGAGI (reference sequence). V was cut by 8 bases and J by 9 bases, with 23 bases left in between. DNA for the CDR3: TGTGCCAGCGGGAGAGACTTTTATGAAGGGGGGCCCCAGCATTTT. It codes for CASGRDFYEGGPQHF.

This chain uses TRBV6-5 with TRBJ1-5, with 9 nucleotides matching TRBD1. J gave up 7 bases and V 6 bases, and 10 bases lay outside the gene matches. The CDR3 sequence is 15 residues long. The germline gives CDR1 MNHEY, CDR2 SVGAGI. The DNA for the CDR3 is TGTGCCAGCAGGGCAGTACAGGGGGCCGGACAGCCCCAGCATTTT. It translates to CASRAVQGAGQPQHF.

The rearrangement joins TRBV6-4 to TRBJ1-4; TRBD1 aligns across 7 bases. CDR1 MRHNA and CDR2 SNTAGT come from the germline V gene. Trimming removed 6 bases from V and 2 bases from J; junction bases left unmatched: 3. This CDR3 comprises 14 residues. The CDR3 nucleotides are TGTGCCAGCAGGGTACAGGGGACTAATGAAAAACTGTTTTTT. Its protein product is CASRVQGTNEKLFF.

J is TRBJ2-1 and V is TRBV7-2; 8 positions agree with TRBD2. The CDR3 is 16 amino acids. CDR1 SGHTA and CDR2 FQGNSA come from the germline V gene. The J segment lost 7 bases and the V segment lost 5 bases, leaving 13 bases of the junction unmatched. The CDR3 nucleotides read TGTGCCAGCAGCATAACGTATGGCCTAGCGGGTAATGAGCAGTTCTTC. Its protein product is CASSITYGLAGNEQFF.

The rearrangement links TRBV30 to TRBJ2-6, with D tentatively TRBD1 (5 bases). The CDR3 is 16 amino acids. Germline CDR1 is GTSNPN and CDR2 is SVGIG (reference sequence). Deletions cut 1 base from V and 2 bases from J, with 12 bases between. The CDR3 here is CAWSAARVPGANVLTF. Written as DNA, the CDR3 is TGTGCCTGGAGTGCAGCCAGGGTTCCTGGGGCCAACGTCCTGACTTTC.

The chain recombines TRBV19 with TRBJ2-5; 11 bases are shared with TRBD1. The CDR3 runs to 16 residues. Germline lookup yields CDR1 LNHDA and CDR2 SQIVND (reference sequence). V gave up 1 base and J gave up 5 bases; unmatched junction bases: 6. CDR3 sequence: CASSIGGTGGSETQYF. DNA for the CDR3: TGTGCCAGTAGTATAGGCGGGACAGGGGGAAGTGAGACCCAGTACTTC.

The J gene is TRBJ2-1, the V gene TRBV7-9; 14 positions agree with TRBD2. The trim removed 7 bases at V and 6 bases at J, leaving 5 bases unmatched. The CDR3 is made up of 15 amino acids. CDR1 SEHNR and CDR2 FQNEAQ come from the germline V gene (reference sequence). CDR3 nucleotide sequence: TGTGCCAGCACCCGGGGACTAGCGGGAGCCAATGAGCAGTTCTTC. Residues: CASTRGLAGANEQFF.

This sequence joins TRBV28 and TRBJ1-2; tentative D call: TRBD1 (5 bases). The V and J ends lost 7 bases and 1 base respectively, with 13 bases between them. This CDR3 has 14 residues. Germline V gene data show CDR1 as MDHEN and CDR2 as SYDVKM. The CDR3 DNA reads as TGTGCCAGCACCAGGGAGGCTAATAACTATGGCTACACCTTC. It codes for CASTREANNYGYTF.

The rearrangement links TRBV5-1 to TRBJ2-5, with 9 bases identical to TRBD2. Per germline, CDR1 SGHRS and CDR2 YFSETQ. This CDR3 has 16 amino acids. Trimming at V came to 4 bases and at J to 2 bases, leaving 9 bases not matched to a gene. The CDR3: CASSMGGLAGQETQYF. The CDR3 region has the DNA TGCGCCAGCAGCATGGGCGGCCTAGCGGGACAAGAGACCCAGTACTTC.

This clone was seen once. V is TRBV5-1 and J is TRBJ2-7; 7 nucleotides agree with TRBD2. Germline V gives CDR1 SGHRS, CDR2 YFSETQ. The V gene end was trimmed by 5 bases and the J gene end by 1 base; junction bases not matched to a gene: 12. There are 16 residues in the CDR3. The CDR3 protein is CASSPRLAEGSYEQYF. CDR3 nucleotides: TGCGCCAGCAGTCCCCGACTAGCAGAAGGGTCCTACGAGCAGTACTTC.

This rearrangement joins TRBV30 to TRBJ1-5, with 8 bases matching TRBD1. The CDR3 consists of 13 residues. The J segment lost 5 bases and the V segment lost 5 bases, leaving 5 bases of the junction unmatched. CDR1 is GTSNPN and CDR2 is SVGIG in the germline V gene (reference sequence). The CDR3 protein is CAWGLDRDQPQHF. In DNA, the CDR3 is TGTGCCTGGGGCCTGGACAGGGATCAGCCCCAGCATTTT.

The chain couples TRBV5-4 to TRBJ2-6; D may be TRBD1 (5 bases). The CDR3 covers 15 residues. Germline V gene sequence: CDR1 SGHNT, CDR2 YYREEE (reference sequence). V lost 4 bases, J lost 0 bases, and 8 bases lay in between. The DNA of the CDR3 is TGTGCCAGCAGCACAGGTAACTCTGGGGCCAACGTCCTGACTTTC. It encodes CASSTGNSGANVLTF. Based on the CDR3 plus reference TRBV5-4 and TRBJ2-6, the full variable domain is ETGVTQSPTHLIKTRGQQVTLRCSSQSGHNTVSWYQQALGQGPQFIFQYYREEENGRGNFPPRFSGLQFPNYSSELNVNALELDDSALYLCASSTGNSGANVLTFGAGSRLTVL.

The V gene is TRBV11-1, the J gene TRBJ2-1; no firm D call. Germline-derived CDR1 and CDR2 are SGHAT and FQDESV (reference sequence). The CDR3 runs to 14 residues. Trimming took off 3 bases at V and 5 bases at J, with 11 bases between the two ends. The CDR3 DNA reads TGTGCCAGCAGCTTGAGGTCGCAGCACAATGAGCAGTTCTTC. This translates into CASSLRSQHNEQFF.

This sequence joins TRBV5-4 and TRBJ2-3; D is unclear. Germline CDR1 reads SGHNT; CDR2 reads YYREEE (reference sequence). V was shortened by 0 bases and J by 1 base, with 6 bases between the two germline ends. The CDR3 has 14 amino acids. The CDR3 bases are TGTGCCAGCAGCTTGGCTACTCGCACAGATACGCAGTATTTT. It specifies CASSLATRTDTQYF. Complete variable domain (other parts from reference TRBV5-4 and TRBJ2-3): ETGVTQSPTHLIKTRGQQVTLRCSSQSGHNTVSWYQQALGQGPQFIFQYYREEENGRGNFPPRFSGLQFPNYSSELNVNALELDDSALYLCASSLATRTDTQYFGPGTRLTVL.

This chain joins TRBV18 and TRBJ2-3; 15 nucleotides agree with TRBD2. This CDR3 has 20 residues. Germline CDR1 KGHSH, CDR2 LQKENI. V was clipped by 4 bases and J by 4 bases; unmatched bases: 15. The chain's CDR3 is CASSLIQGLAGGTAADTQYF. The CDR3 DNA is TGTGCCAGCTCACTTATTCAGGGACTAGCGGGAGGAACAGCCGCAGATACGCAGTATTTT.

The CDR3 DNA follows: TGTGCCATCAGAAGGACTAGCGGGAGTTACCACGAGCAGTACTTC. It yields the protein CAIRRTSGSYHEQYF. The chain recombines TRBV10-3 with TRBJ2-7; 13 bases are a match to TRBD2. Trimming took 6 bases from V and 5 from J; bases not matched to a gene: 7. The CDR3 has 15 amino acids. The germline V gene has CDR1 ENHRY and CDR2 SYGVKD.

CDR3 in DNA: TGCAGCGTTGAACGGGGAAGGAGGCAGTATTTT. As protein: CSVERGRRQYF. The chain joins TRBV29-1 to TRBJ2-3; D is perhaps TRBD2 (5 bases). With 2 bases removed from V and 11 bases from J, the gap between germline ends came to 11 bases. Germline V CDR1 and CDR2: SQVTM, ANQGSEA. The CDR3 has 11 residues.

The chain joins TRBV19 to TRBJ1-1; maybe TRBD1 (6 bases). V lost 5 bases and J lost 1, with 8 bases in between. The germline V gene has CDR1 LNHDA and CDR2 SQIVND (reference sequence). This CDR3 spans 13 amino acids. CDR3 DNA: TGTGCCAGTAGTGAGACAGGGAACACTGAAGCTTTCTTT. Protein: CASSETGNTEAFF.

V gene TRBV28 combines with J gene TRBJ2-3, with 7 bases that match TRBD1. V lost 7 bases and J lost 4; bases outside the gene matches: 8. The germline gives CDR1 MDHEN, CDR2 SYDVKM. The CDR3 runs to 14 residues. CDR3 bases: TGTGCCAGCAAAGGGGGCCCATTCCCAGATACGCAGTATTTT. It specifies CASKGGPFPDTQYF.

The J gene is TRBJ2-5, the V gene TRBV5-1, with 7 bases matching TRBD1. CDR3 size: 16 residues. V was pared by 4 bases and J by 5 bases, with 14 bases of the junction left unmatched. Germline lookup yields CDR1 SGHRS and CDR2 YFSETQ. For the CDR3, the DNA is TGCGCCAGCAGCCCCGCCAATCCGGACAGGCCCGAGACCCAGTACTTC. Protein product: CASSPANPDRPETQYF. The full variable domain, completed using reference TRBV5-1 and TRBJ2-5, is KAGVTQTPRYLIKTRGQQVTLSCSPISGHRSVSWYQQTPGQGLQFLFEYFSETQRNKGNFPGRFSGRQFSNSRSEMNVSTLELGDSALYLCASSPANPDRPETQYFGPGTRLLVL.

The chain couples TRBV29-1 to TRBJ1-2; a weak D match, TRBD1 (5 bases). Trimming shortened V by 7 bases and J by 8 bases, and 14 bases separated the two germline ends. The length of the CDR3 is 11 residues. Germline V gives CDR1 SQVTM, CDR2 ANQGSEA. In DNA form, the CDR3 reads TGCAGCGCTGGGGGGGAGACGGGCTACACCTTC. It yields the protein CSAGGETGYTF.

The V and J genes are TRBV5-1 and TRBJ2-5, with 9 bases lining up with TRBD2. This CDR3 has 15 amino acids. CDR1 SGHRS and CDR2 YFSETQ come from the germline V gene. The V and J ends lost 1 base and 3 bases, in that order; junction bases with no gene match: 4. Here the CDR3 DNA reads TGCGCCAGCAGCTTGAGAGTAGCGGGAGAAGAGACCCAGTACTTC. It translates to CASSLRVAGEETQYF. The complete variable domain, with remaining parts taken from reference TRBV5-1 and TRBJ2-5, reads KAGVTQTPRYLIKTRGQQVTLSCSPISGHRSVSWYQQTPGQGLQFLFEYFSETQRNKGNFPGRFSGRQFSNSRSEMNVSTLELGDSALYLCASSLRVAGEETQYFGPGTRLLVL.

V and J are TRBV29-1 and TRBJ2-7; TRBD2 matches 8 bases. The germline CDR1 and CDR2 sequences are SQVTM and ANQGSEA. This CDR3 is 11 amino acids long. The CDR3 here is CSFRGGYEQYF. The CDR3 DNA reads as TGCAGTTTCCGGGGGGGATACGAGCAGTACTTC.

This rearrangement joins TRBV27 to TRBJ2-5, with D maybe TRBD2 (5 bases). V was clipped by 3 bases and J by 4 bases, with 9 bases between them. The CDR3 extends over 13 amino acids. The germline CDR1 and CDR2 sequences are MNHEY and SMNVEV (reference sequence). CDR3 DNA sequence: TGTGCCAGCAGTTTCCGGGCGGGAGAGACCCAGTACTTC. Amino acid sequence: CASSFRAGETQYF.

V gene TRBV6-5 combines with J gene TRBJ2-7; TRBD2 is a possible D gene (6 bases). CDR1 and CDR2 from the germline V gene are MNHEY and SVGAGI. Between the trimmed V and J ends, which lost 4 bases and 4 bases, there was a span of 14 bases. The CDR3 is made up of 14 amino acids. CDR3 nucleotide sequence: TGTGCCAGCAGTTTGGGACTGGGTGAATACGAGCAGTACTTC. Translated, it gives CASSLGLGEYEQYF.

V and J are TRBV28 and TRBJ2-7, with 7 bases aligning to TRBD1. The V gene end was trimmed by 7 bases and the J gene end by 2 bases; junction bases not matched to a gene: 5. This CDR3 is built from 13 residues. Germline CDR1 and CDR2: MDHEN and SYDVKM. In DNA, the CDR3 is TGTGCCAGCAAGAAGGGGACAGCCTACGAGCAGTACTTC. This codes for CASKKGTAYEQYF. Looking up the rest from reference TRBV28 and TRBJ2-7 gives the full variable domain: DVKVTQSSRYLVKRTGEKVFLECVQDMDHENMFWYRQDPGLGLRLIYFSYDVKMKEKGDIPEGYSVSREKKERFSLILESASTNQTSMYLCASKKGTAYEQYFGPGTRLTVT.

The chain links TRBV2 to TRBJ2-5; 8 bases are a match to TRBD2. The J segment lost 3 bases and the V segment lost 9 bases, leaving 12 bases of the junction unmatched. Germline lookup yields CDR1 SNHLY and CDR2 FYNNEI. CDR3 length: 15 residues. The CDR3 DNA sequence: TGTGCCAGTTGGGGTCTAGCGGGTGGAGAAGAGACCCAGTACTTC. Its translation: CASWGLAGGEETQYF.

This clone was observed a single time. The CDR3: CATTSDRIGYTF. The CDR3 DNA reads as TGTGCCACAACCTCAGACAGGATTGGCTACACCTTC. V gene TRBV28 combines with J gene TRBJ1-2; D possibly corresponds to TRBD1 (6 bases). With 10 bases removed from V and 7 bases from J, the gap between germline ends came to 16 bases. The CDR3 is 12 amino acids. Germline assignment: CDR1 MDHEN and CDR2 SYDVKM.